This is a list of T cell receptor beta chains from one sample in a study of post-analysis software for immune sequencing data. TCRdb independently ran MiXCR on the PCR reads; one entry per CDR3 protein. The sample shows about 820,000 distinct CDR3 sequences, 53% of them seen only once. The specimen was blood. Every receptor here comes from a girl aged 5-17 years with multiple sclerosis. The conserved cysteine and the conserved F or W are not part of the CDR3 here.

V gene: TRBV5-1
J gene: TRBJ2-5
CDR3 protein: ASSWGRSQETQY

V gene: TRBV9
J gene: TRBJ2-7
CDR3 protein: ASSVDVGGEQY

V gene: TRBV7-3
J gene: TRBJ2-3
CDR3 protein: ASSLGRGGLDTQY

V gene: TRBV27
J gene: TRBJ2-4
CDR3 protein: ASSFWLAGGPSIIQY

V gene: TRBV6-5
J gene: TRBJ2-3
CDR3 protein: ASSYRPQGQADTQY

V gene: TRBV29-1
J gene: TRBJ1-2
CDR3 protein: SVDIDYGYT

V gene: TRBV6-1
J gene: TRBJ1-1
CDR3 protein: ASSPYGTEAF

V gene: TRBV20-1
J gene: TRBJ2-5
CDR3 protein: SAREGSETQY

V gene: TRBV3-1
J gene: TRBJ2-7
CDR3 protein: ASSQRTRGEQY

V gene: TRBV12-3/TRBV12-4
J gene: TRBJ2-7
CDR3 protein: ASSRPGRHYEQY

V gene: TRBV4-1
J gene: TRBJ1-2
CDR3 protein: ASSQNWARANYGYT

V gene: TRBV6-5
J gene: TRBJ1-4
CDR3 protein: ASSWDGEKLF

V gene: TRBV14
J gene: TRBJ2-1
CDR3 protein: ASSPPTGKLSYNEQF

V gene: TRBV5-4
J gene: TRBJ2-5
CDR3 protein: ASSLGALAGAPQETQY

V gene: TRBV14
J gene: TRBJ2-7
CDR3 protein: ASSPGPGYEQY

V gene: TRBV10-3
J gene: TRBJ2-5
CDR3 protein: AIRTGTSGETQY

V gene: TRBV14
J gene: TRBJ1-1
CDR3 protein: ASSQDGGTEAF

V gene: TRBV12-3/TRBV12-4
J gene: TRBJ2-7
CDR3 protein: ASRSGTSRSYEQY

V gene: TRBV10-3
J gene: -
CDR3 protein: AIGEFQETQF

V gene: TRBV6-6
J gene: TRBJ2-7
CDR3 protein: ASRYKPWGPSYEQY

V gene: TRBV7-9
J gene: TRBJ2-1
CDR3 protein: ASSLGGQGTSSYNEQF

V gene: TRBV5-1
J gene: TRBJ2-5
CDR3 protein: ASSPTRRSQETQY

V gene: TRBV5-1
J gene: TRBJ2-7
CDR3 protein: ASSLRRGHEQY

V gene: TRBV6-2/TRBV6-3
J gene: TRBJ2-1
CDR3 protein: ASSPGPRMGEQF

V gene: TRBV20-1
J gene: TRBJ2-1
CDR3 protein: SGTPNYNEQF

V gene: TRBV10-3
J gene: TRBJ2-5
CDR3 protein: AISGVGEGEQY

V gene: TRBV11-2
J gene: TRBJ2-1
CDR3 protein: ASSRGLAGGRAQF

V gene: TRBV29-1
J gene: TRBJ1-2
CDR3 protein: SVADRWGYGYT

V gene: TRBV10-3
J gene: TRBJ1-2
CDR3 protein: AISDPAGNYGYT

V gene: TRBV10-3
J gene: TRBJ2-5
CDR3 protein: AISESWGQQETQY

V gene: TRBV10-3
J gene: TRBJ1-2
CDR3 protein: AIRDSPNYGYT

V gene: TRBV5-5
J gene: TRBJ1-2
CDR3 protein: ASSPTGSGYT

V gene: TRBV5-1
J gene: -
CDR3 protein: ASRREGLAGAHGTQY

V gene: TRBV29-1
J gene: TRBJ1-5
CDR3 protein: SVVWGSNQPQH

V gene: TRBV5-1
J gene: TRBJ1-2
CDR3 protein: ASSHGTEDGYT

V gene: TRBV6-1
J gene: TRBJ2-3
CDR3 protein: ASTRRLAGVAGTDTQY

V gene: TRBV20-1
J gene: TRBJ2-5
CDR3 protein: SALLGEQY

V gene: TRBV6-2/TRBV6-3
J gene: TRBJ2-4
CDR3 protein: ASGDRGIAKNIQY

V gene: TRBV5-1
J gene: TRBJ2-1
CDR3 protein: ASGRGGVTTYNEQF

V gene: TRBV11-2
J gene: TRBJ2-3
CDR3 protein: ASSSLGSGGRTDTQY

V gene: TRBV3-1
J gene: TRBJ2-1
CDR3 protein: ASSTDNEQF

V gene: TRBV18
J gene: TRBJ2-7
CDR3 protein: ASSEALGSSYEQY

V gene: TRBV10-3
J gene: TRBJ2-6
CDR3 protein: AISLKGSPVNSGANVLT

V gene: TRBV11-3
J gene: TRBJ2-7
CDR3 protein: ASSFDKDEQY

V gene: TRBV5-4
J gene: TRBJ2-5
CDR3 protein: ASSLGRLAAQETQY

V gene: TRBV6-5
J gene: TRBJ2-5
CDR3 protein: ASSRAGVGGETQY

V gene: TRBV20-1
J gene: TRBJ1-6
CDR3 protein: SARDRPGGLSSPLH

V gene: TRBV29-1
J gene: -
CDR3 protein: SVEGTSGNGEQY

V gene: TRBV20-1
J gene: TRBJ2-5
CDR3 protein: SADRETQY

V gene: TRBV6-5
J gene: TRBJ1-1
CDR3 protein: ASSYSRTGRTEAF

V gene: TRBV25-1
J gene: TRBJ2-4
CDR3 protein: ASSEYPAGGKNIQY

V gene: TRBV15
J gene: TRBJ2-6
CDR3 protein: ATSRDHQATRANVLT

V gene: TRBV5-1
J gene: TRBJ2-1
CDR3 protein: ASSQNSLETGRNEQF

V gene: TRBV7-6
J gene: TRBJ2-5
CDR3 protein: ASSFMPLAGTGGNEQY

V gene: TRBV18
J gene: TRBJ2-5
CDR3 protein: ASSPVQGAGETQY

V gene: TRBV5-1
J gene: -
CDR3 protein: ASSTGLTAYEQY

V gene: TRBV6-6
J gene: TRBJ2-1
CDR3 protein: ASRGRERGTDYEQF

V gene: TRBV7-2
J gene: TRBJ2-1
CDR3 protein: ASSLIRQRGHSEQF

V gene: TRBV6-5
J gene: TRBJ2-7
CDR3 protein: ASSYPGVNERY

V gene: TRBV9
J gene: TRBJ2-5
CDR3 protein: ASATTGGADETQY